A selection of T cell receptor beta chains follows, all from one sample in a study of cytomegalovirus exposure and HLA in healthy donors. The data were produced by immunoSEQ multiplex PCR, yet TCRdb's version contains in-frame clones alone and is incomplete. The sample holds about 77,000 clones, nearly 80% seen once. Sequenced sample: PBMCs. Receptor source: a man in his forties in good health and CMV-seronegative. Both conserved end residues are part of each CDR3. The order of the fields is J gene, D gene, clone size, V gene, CDR3 DNA, CDR3 protein. The D gene is left open where the match is weak. Clone size, where shown, is once, few, many, or a class for clones that have expanded.

J gene: TRBJ1-5; D gene: .; clone size: .; V gene: TRBV19; CDR3 DNA: TGTGCCAGTAGTATAGATCAGGGAAGCAATCAGCCCCAGCATTTT; CDR3 protein: CASSIDQGSNQPQHF
J gene: TRBJ1-1; D gene: .; clone size: .; V gene: TRBV18; CDR3 DNA: TGTGCCAGCTCACCAGTCGGGAACACTGAAGCTTTCTTT; CDR3 protein: CASSPVGNTEAFF
J gene: TRBJ2-1; D gene: TRBD2; clone size: .; V gene: TRBV5-1; CDR3 DNA: TGCGCCAGCAGCTTTGGAGCGGGAGGCTACAATGAGCAGTTCTTC; CDR3 protein: CASSFGAGGYNEQFF
J gene: TRBJ1-1; D gene: TRBD1; clone size: .; V gene: TRBV6-5; CDR3 DNA: TGTGCCAGCAGCAGGGGGGTCACTGAAGCTTTCTTT; CDR3 protein: CASSRGVTEAFF
J gene: TRBJ1-1; D gene: TRBD1; clone size: .; V gene: TRBV2; CDR3 DNA: TGTGCCAGCAAGAGTTACCGGGACAGGGGTCCAGGGGCTTTCTTT; CDR3 protein: CASKSYRDRGPGAFF
J gene: TRBJ2-7; D gene: TRBD2; clone size: .; V gene: TRBV9; CDR3 DNA: TGTGCCAGCAGCGGAACTAGCGGGAGTCAAATCTACGAGCAGTACTTC; CDR3 protein: CASSGTSGSQIYEQYF
J gene: TRBJ1-2; D gene: .; clone size: once; V gene: TRBV7-9; CDR3 DNA: TGTGCCAGCAGCTCACGCGAGCCCTATGGCTACACCTTC; CDR3 protein: CASSSREPYGYTF
J gene: TRBJ2-1; D gene: TRBD1; clone size: once; V gene: TRBV4-1; CDR3 DNA: TGCGCCAGCAGCCAAGTGGGCTCCGGGACAGGGCTTTACAATGAGCAGTTCTTC; CDR3 protein: CASSQVGSGTGLYNEQFF
J gene: TRBJ2-1; D gene: TRBD1; clone size: .; V gene: TRBV5-1; CDR3 DNA: TGCGCCAGCAGCCAAACCGGGACAGGGAGCTACAATGAGCAGTTCTTC; CDR3 protein: CASSQTGTGSYNEQFF
J gene: TRBJ1-5; D gene: .; clone size: few; V gene: TRBV4-1; CDR3 DNA: TGCGCCAGCAGCCAAGATTCTAACAGGGCCAATCAGCCCCAGCATTTT; CDR3 protein: CASSQDSNRANQPQHF
J gene: TRBJ1-4; D gene: TRBD1; clone size: .; V gene: TRBV6-1; CDR3 DNA: TGTGCCAGTTGCCGGGACAGGGGATATGAAAAACTGTTTTTT; CDR3 protein: CASCRDRGYEKLFF
J gene: TRBJ2-1; D gene: TRBD2; clone size: once; V gene: TRBV4-1; CDR3 DNA: TGCGCCAGCAGCCAAGAAGGGCCTTCAGCTAGCGGGTGGTACAATGAGCAGTTCTTC; CDR3 protein: CASSQEGPSASGWYNEQFF
J gene: TRBJ2-7; D gene: TRBD1; clone size: once; V gene: TRBV30; CDR3 DNA: TGTGCCTGGACGGTCTCCGGGACAGGGGCCTACGAGCAGTACTTC; CDR3 protein: CAWTVSGTGAYEQYF
J gene: TRBJ1-1; D gene: .; clone size: once; V gene: TRBV21-1; CDR3 DNA: TGTGCCAGCAGCAATATAAGGAGGACAGGAGCCCTGGGAGCTTTCTTT; CDR3 protein: CASSNIRRTGALGAFF